This is a list of T cell receptor beta chains from one sample in a study of T-cell reconstitution after alpha-beta-depleted transplantation in children. TCRdb used MiXCR to reprocess the PCR reads, holding one entry per CDR3 protein. The sample includes some 300,000 distinct CDR3 sequences, about 9.3% seen only once; the top ten take approximately 2.3%. Sample: PBMCs from the stem cell graft donor, taken from the stem cell graft. The receptors come from a human donor who donated a stem cell graft to a child with acute lymphoblastic leukemia. CDR3s include the opening cysteine and the closing phenylalanine or tryptophan. D genes are given only for firm matches. Clone size is stated in some rows and not others, as once, few, many or a class when expanded.

>TRBV7-6|NA|NA|TRBJ2-1
CASSHLSDYYNEQFF
TGTGCCAGCAGCCACCTTTCCGACTATTACAATGAGCAGTTCTTC
>TRBV7-3|TRBD2|few|TRBJ2-3
CASSQMGLAAPSTDTQYF
TGTGCCAGCAGCCAAATGGGACTAGCGGCCCCTAGCACAGATACGCAGTATTTT
>TRBV6-5|TRBD1|NA|TRBJ1-2
CASSYGKQGYGYTF
TGTGCCAGCAGTTACGGGAAACAGGGGTATGGCTACACCTTC
>TRBV3-1|TRBD2|once|TRBJ2-1
CAISSTGLAATRSYNEQFF
TGTGCCATCAGTTCAACGGGACTAGCGGCTACCCGCTCCTACAATGAGCAGTTCTTC
>TRBV25-1|NA|many|TRBJ2-3
CASSEGRFGADTQYF
TGTGCCAGCAGTGAAGGGAGATTTGGAGCAGATACGCAGTATTTT
>TRBV7-9|TRBD2|NA|TRBJ2-3
CASSLPGLASDTQYF
TGTGCCAGCAGCTTACCGGGACTAGCGTCAGATACGCAGTATTTT
>TRBV27|NA|many|TRBJ1-4
CASSLNRDTTNEKLFF
TGTGCCAGCAGTTTAAACAGGGATACAACTAATGAAAAACTGTTTTTT
>TRBV4-2|NA|many|TRBJ1-5
CASSNGGVPNQPQHF
TGTGCCAGCAGCAACGGCGGGGTTCCCAATCAGCCCCAGCATTTT
>TRBV19|NA|many|TRBJ2-3
CASSMVRLSSTDTQYF
TGTGCCAGTAGTATGGTCCGACTATCTAGCACAGATACGCAGTATTTT
>TRBV12-3/TRBV12-4|TRBD2|many|TRBJ2-1
CASSPREGHGNEQFF
TGTGCCAGCAGTCCCAGGGAGGGCCACGGCAATGAGCAGTTCTTC
>TRBV28|TRBD2|few|TRBJ2-1
CASSARFSSGNYNEQFF
TGTGCCAGCAGTGCCCGTTTTTCTAGCGGCAACTACAATGAGCAGTTCTTC
>TRBV24-1|TRBD2|few|TRBJ2-3
CATSDARTSGLGTDTQYF
TGTGCCACCAGTGACGCCAGGACTAGCGGTTTGGGTACAGATACGCAGTATTTT
>TRBV4-1|TRBD2|NA|TRBJ2-1
CASSGEGRNYEQFF
TGCGCCAGCAGCGGGGAGGGCCGTAACTATGAGCAGTTCTTC
>TRBV5-1|NA|many|TRBJ1-5
CASSLAGMGNQPQHF
TGCGCCAGCAGCTTGGCGGGGATGGGCAATCAGCCCCAGCATTTT
>TRBV20-1|NA|NA|TRBJ2-1
CSADPGYNEQFF
TGCAGTGCTGACCCAGGGTACAATGAGCAGTTCTTC
>TRBV20-1|NA|few|TRBJ1-6
CSAPLGTVNSPLHF
TGCAGTGCACCACTCGGAACAGTTAATTCACCCCTCCACTTT
>TRBV29-1|TRBD2|NA|TRBJ2-7
CSVASGTSGRYEQYF
TGCAGCGTCGCTTCGGGGACTAGCGGGAGGTACGAGCAGTACTTC
>TRBV5-1|NA|NA|TRBJ2-2
CASSLGIYTGELFF
TGCGCCAGCAGCTTGGGTATTTACACCGGGGAGCTGTTTTTT
>TRBV20-1|TRBD1|NA|TRBJ2-5
CSAPNLPGQGQETQYF
TGCAGTGCTCCAAACCTCCCGGGACAGGGCCAAGAGACCCAGTACTTC
>TRBV7-2|NA|NA|TRBJ2-7
CASSLAGGGRYEQYF
TGTGCCAGCAGCCTCGCCGGAGGGGGCAGGTACGAGCAGTACTTC
>TRBV20-1|NA|few|TRBJ2-1
CSARDGPDEQFF
TGCAGTGCTAGAGATGGGCCAGATGAGCAGTTCTTC
>TRBV5-1|TRBD2|few|TRBJ2-1
CASSSKAGKNNEQFF
TGCGCCAGCAGCTCCAAAGCGGGAAAGAACAATGAGCAGTTCTTC
>TRBV20-1|NA|NA|TRBJ1-2
CSAETYLAPGGLFDYGYTF
TGCAGTGCTGAGACCTACCTGGCCCCGGGAGGGCTGTTTGACTATGGCTACACCTTC
>TRBV27|NA|NA|TRBJ2-2
CASSLYANTGELFF
TGTGCCAGCAGTTTATACGCGAACACCGGGGAGCTGTTTTTT
>TRBV5-4|NA|many|TRBJ2-7
CASSLGRDPRKYF
TGTGCCAGCAGCTTGGGCCGGGACCCGAGGAAGTACTTC
>TRBV3-1|TRBD1|many|TRBJ2-7
CASSRLGQGAREQYF
TGTGCCAGCAGCCGCCTAGGACAGGGGGCACGCGAGCAGTACTTC
>TRBV3-1|NA|few|TRBJ1-4
CASSPGQYTNEKLFF
TGTGCCAGCAGCCCCGGACAGTACACTAATGAAAAACTGTTTTTT
>TRBV15|TRBD1|NA|TRBJ2-5
CATTQGAQTQYF
TGTGCCACCACGCAGGGGGCGCAGACCCAGTACTTC
>TRBV28|TRBD1|few|TRBJ2-5
CASSPPGQGETQYF
TGTGCCAGCAGTCCGCCGGGACAGGGGGAGACCCAGTACTTC
>TRBV4-1|TRBD1|NA|TRBJ1-5
CASSQGRGRGSNQPQHF
TGCGCCAGCAGCCAAGGAAGGGGCAGGGGGAGCAATCAGCCCCAGCATTTT
>TRBV5-1|NA|many|TRBJ2-1
CASSGSSYNEQFF
TGCGCCAGCAGCGGGAGCTCCTACAATGAGCAGTTCTTC
>TRBV29-1|NA|few|TRBJ2-7
CSVEDLDSYEQYF
TGCAGCGTTGAAGATCTCGATTCCTACGAGCAGTACTTC
>TRBV6-6|NA|NA|TRBJ2-7
CASRTQDTYEQYF
TGTGCCAGCAGAACCCAGGATACCTACGAGCAGTACTTC
>TRBV7-2|TRBD2|many|TRBJ2-5
CASSLGLAGSETQYF
TGTGCCAGCAGCTTAGGGCTAGCGGGATCAGAGACCCAGTACTTC
>TRBV6-1|TRBD1|few|TRBJ1-5
CASSVTGTGDQPQHF
TGTGCCAGCAGTGTCACCGGGACAGGGGATCAGCCCCAGCATTTT
>TRBV6-5|NA|many|TRBJ2-7
CASRTHYEQYF
TGTGCCAGCAGGACGCACTACGAGCAGTACTTC
>TRBV29-1|TRBD2|NA|TRBJ2-3
CSVLPSLAGLTDTQYF
TGCAGCGTTCTACCTTCTCTAGCGGGACTCACAGATACGCAGTATTTT
>TRBV28|TRBD2|few|TRBJ2-3
CASSLGLGLGTNTQYF
TGTGCCAGCAGTTTAGGGTTAGGACTAGGCACAAATACGCAGTATTTT
>TRBV15|TRBD2|few|TRBJ2-3
CATSSALGLLAGFPSDTQYF
TGTGCCACCAGCAGCGCCCTGGGACTACTAGCGGGATTCCCATCAGATACGCAGTATTTT
>TRBV18|NA|few|TRBJ1-3
CASSDGTGNTIYF
TGTGCCAGCTCGGACGGGACTGGAAACACCATATATTTT
>TRBV15|NA|NA|TRBJ2-7
CATSRDSSSSYEQYF
TGTGCCACCAGCAGAGATAGTAGCTCCTCCTACGAGCAGTACTTC
>TRBV4-3|TRBD1|few|TRBJ2-7
CASSQASNRGPYEQYF
TGCGCCAGCAGCCAGGCTTCTAACAGGGGTCCCTACGAGCAGTACTTC
>TRBV20-1|TRBD2|NA|TRBJ2-7
CSATAGVYEQYF
TGCAGTGCTACCGCGGGAGTGTACGAGCAGTACTTC
>TRBV12-3/TRBV12-4|NA|few|TRBJ1-2
CASSFRYGSTNYGYTF
TGTGCCAGCAGTTTTCGGTACGGATCAACTAACTATGGCTACACCTTC
>TRBV7-9|NA|few|TRBJ2-7
CASSSEGGGTYEQYF
TGTGCCAGCAGTTCCGAAGGGGGCGGGACCTACGAGCAGTACTTC
>TRBV20-1|NA|NA|TRBJ2-1
CSARRGWAVRKEQFF
TGCAGTGCTAGAAGAGGCTGGGCTGTTAGGAAAGAGCAGTTCTTC
>TRBV27|TRBD1|few|TRBJ2-5
CASRRTGYQETQYF
TGTGCCAGCAGGAGGACAGGGTACCAAGAGACCCAGTACTTC
>TRBV4-1|TRBD1|few|TRBJ1-5
CASSQEGWGDRVSRQPQHF
TGCGCCAGCAGCCAAGAGGGATGGGGAGACAGGGTGTCAAGACAGCCCCAGCATTTT
>TRBV28|NA|few|TRBJ1-2
CASSSPVENYGYTF
TGTGCCAGCAGTTCCCCCGTGGAAAACTATGGCTACACCTTC
>TRBV4-1|NA|NA|TRBJ1-2
CASSQRQAPLLYGYTF
TGCGCCAGCAGCCAGAGACAGGCCCCCTTACTCTATGGCTACACCTTC
>TRBV7-6|NA|NA|TRBJ2-7
CASSFDRDYEQYF
TGTGCCAGCAGTTTTGACCGAGATTACGAGCAGTACTTC
>TRBV5-1|NA|few|TRBJ1-3
CASRQGAGNTIYF
TGCGCCAGCAGGCAGGGCGCTGGAAACACCATATATTTT
>TRBV28|NA|many|TRBJ1-5
CASSPPTQPQHF
TGTGCCAGCAGTCCCCCCACTCAGCCCCAGCATTTT
>TRBV7-2|NA|many|TRBJ2-1
CASSLGDWRYNEQFF
TGTGCCAGCAGCTTAGGGGACTGGAGATACAATGAGCAGTTCTTC